This T cell receptor beta chain was documented in a study of PD-L1 blockade in urothelial cancer. Background on the study: Between 0 and 3 chemotherapy regimens preceded treatment for each patient. Analyses were performed on blood at 3 weeks after treatment start (the second dose) and at 6 weeks.

Assay: immunoSEQ multiplex PCR; the TCRdb copy retains only in-frame clones and omits some. The sample includes about 51,000 clones, approximately 83% of them seen just once. Trimming removed 3 bases from V and 9 bases from J, with 15 bases in between. Germline V CDR1 and CDR2: SNHLY, FYNNEI. The CDR3 has 15 residues. The receptor comes from a man in his sixties with urothelial cancer. The chain has TRBV2 and TRBJ1-6; no reliable D call. The source material was PBMCs, sampled around atezolizumab (anti-PD-L1) treatment. CDR3 sequence: CASSDSQPGSSPLHF. CDR3 sequence (DNA): TGTGCCAGCAGTGACAGCCAACCGGGGAGTTCACCCCTCCACTTT.